This T cell receptor (beta chain) was retrieved from a study of blood T cell repertoires in COVID-19. On the study more broadly: From the United States, Italy and Spain came samples of acute and convalescent COVID-19. PBMCs, B-cell-depleted T cells, or T cells provided the cDNA or gDNA that made up the material.

Per the original methods: Nucleated cell counts were estimated from reference gene primer amplification. Produced via immunoSEQ multiplex PCR; TCRdb's table is partial and in-frame only. V and J calls and clone size are those listed in that table; D and trimming were worked out from the DNA. This table holds approximately 49,000 clones, around four fifths found once. The sequence was obtained from a human donor with acute or convalescent COVID-19. The donor label of this sample is uncertain. The sample was peripheral blood.

The CDR3 DNA is TGTGCCAGCAGTTCGTCTTTTCCGGGACAGGCCTGGGGATCACCCCTCCACTTT. Protein product: CASSSSFPGQAWGSPLHF. The rearrangement links TRBV27 to TRBJ1-6; 8 nucleotides match TRBD1. The V segment lost 4 bases and the J segment 10 bases; nucleotides outside the gene matches: 18. This CDR3 has 18 amino acids. Germline V CDR1 and CDR2: MNHEY, SMNVEV (reference sequence).